This T cell receptor (beta chain) came from a study of blood T cell repertoires in COVID-19. At the level of the study: The origin of the acute and convalescent COVID-19 samples was the United States, Italy and Spain. Sources were T cells, B-cell-depleted T cells, or PBMCs; the material itself was cDNA or gDNA.

The ends were cut back, 5 bases at V and 0 bases at J, with 10 bases in the middle. Per germline, CDR1 SEHNR and CDR2 FQNEAQ (reference sequence). CDR3 size: 14 residues. Per the authors' pipeline: The authors estimated nucleated cell counts from reference gene primer amplification. Generated by immunoSEQ multiplex PCR, the TCRdb table keeps only in-frame clones and is missing some. The DNA was the basis for D and trimming; V, J and clone size are from that table. Among around 200,000 clones listed, 85% to 90% were seen once. This TCR derives from a man aged 70-80 years with active or convalescent COVID-19. The sample comprised peripheral blood. The genes are TRBV7-9 and TRBJ1-1; D perhaps matches TRBD1 (5 bases). CDR3 sequence: CASSRDRLNTEAFF. DNA for the CDR3: TGTGCCAGCAGCCGCGACAGACTGAACACTGAAGCTTTCTTT.